One and the same sample provided the 26 T cell receptor beta chains below, sequenced in a study of cytomegalovirus exposure and HLA in healthy donors. Primers included in the PCR were 60 Vbeta and 13 Jbeta primers. The protocol was immunoSEQ multiplex PCR, while the TCRdb copy is restricted to in-frame clones and leaves out a portion. The sample comprises 100,000 or so clones, about 13% of which are singletons, and roughly 15% rests with the top ten. Sequenced material: PBMCs. The origin of the receptors is a man aged 35 to 55 in good health and CMV-seropositive.

In regard to this clone: The CDR3 carries no conserved terminal phenylalanine or tryptophan, so it likely arises from a read error. The DNA is omitted, as the CDR3 cannot be located on it reliably, and the CDR3 follows TCRdb's listing. The rearrangement links TRBV29-1 to TRBJ2-6; TRBD1 reflects the table's D call only, with no check against the DNA. The CDR3 contains 16 residues when both ends are counted. Germline V gives CDR1 SQVTM, CDR2 ANQGSEA. The CDR3 protein is CSVGNLWLPGANVLNL.

In its sample, this clone was seen a few times. The chain employs TRBV2 and TRBJ1-4; D remains ambiguous. Looked up from germline, CDR1 is SNHLY and CDR2 is FYNNEI. CDR3 length equals 12 residues. Trimming stripped 6 bases from V and 4 bases from J, with 6 bases between. CDR3: CASRRFNEKLFF. CDR3 DNA sequence: TGTGCCAGCAGACGGTTTAATGAAAAACTGTTTTTT.

The chain joins TRBV11-2 to TRBJ2-2; 9 bases map to TRBD2. CDR1 is SGHAT and CDR2 is FQNNGV in the germline V gene. The CDR3 has 15 amino acids. Losses at the gene ends were 5 bases for V and 5 bases for J; bases not matched to a gene: 6. CDR3 sequence (DNA): TGTGCCAGCAGCAAAGGCACTAGCGGGACCGGGGAGCTGTTTTTT. It codes for CASSKGTSGTGELFF.

The DNA for the CDR3 is TGTGCCAGCAGTTTCATGGACAGGGGAGGTGGCTACACCTTC. This sequence encodes CASSFMDRGGGYTF. The chain has TRBV6-6 and TRBJ1-2, with 9 bases matching TRBD1. The CDR3 is made up of 14 amino acids. J gave up 7 bases and V 4 bases, and 7 bases lay outside the gene matches. Germline V gene lookup returns CDR1 MNHNY and CDR2 SVGAGI (reference sequence).

The chain carries TRBV2 and TRBJ1-1, with D hard to call. V was clipped by 3 bases and J by 4 bases, with 18 bases between them. This CDR3 is 16 amino acids long. Germline lookup yields CDR1 SNHLY and CDR2 FYNNEI. The CDR3 spells CASSERQMSAGTEAFF. CDR3 DNA: TGTGCCAGCAGTGAGAGACAAATGTCGGCGGGCACTGAAGCTTTCTTT.

This clone was counted only a few times. Here the CDR3 DNA reads TGTGCCAGCAGCCAAGTAGGTGGACTAGCGGATGGTACAGATACGCAGTATTTT. It specifies CASSQVGGLADGTDTQYF. The rearrangement joins TRBV4-2 to TRBJ2-3; TRBD2 matches 10 bases. Germline CDR1 and CDR2: LGHNA and YNFKEQ. This CDR3 spans 18 amino acids. Trimming removed 1 base from V and 3 bases from J; junction bases left unmatched: 10.

The chain recombines TRBV5-6 with TRBJ1-1; no reliable D call. The CDR3 covers 16 residues. The germline V gene has CDR1 SGHDT and CDR2 YYEEEE. V dropped 7 bases and J dropped 1 base, with 20 bases sitting between them. The CDR3 sequence: CASLSAGVTRNTEAFF. The CDR3 bases are TGTGCCAGCCTCTCGGCCGGGGTTACGAGGAACACTGAAGCTTTCTTT.

The chain employs TRBV5-6 and TRBJ2-7, with TRBD1 matching over 7 bases. Germline V gene lookup returns CDR1 SGHDT and CDR2 YYEEEE. The CDR3 covers 14 residues. The J segment lost 2 bases and the V segment lost 0 bases, leaving 2 bases of the junction unmatched. This CDR3 is CASSLVQGAYEQYF. DNA for the CDR3: TGTGCCAGCAGCTTGGTTCAGGGGGCCTACGAGCAGTACTTC.

The sample holds a few counts of this clone. The chain links TRBV5-1 to TRBJ2-1; possibly TRBD2 for D (5 bases). The germline V gene has CDR1 SGHRS and CDR2 YFSETQ. The CDR3 spans 14 residues. V lost 0 bases, J lost 8 bases, and 12 bases lay in between. CDR3: CASSLAVAGDEQFF. For the CDR3, the DNA is TGCGCCAGCAGCTTGGCTGTGGCGGGCGATGAGCAGTTCTTC.

This chain links TRBV4-2 with TRBJ1-3; TRBD1 might be the D (6 bases). Germline CDR1 and CDR2: LGHNA and YNFKEQ. Trimming shortened V by 1 base and J by 3 bases, and 13 bases separated the two germline ends. This CDR3 spans 16 amino acids. The CDR3 sequence is CASSQGFWDNGNTIYF. In DNA form, the CDR3 reads TGTGCCAGCAGCCAAGGGTTCTGGGACAATGGAAACACCATATATTTT.

The chain is built from TRBV27 and TRBJ1-2; 7 bases match TRBD1. Germline lookup yields CDR1 MNHEY and CDR2 SMNVEV (reference sequence). The CDR3 covers 12 residues. The V segment lost 7 bases and the J segment 7 bases; nucleotides outside the gene matches: 6. The CDR3 sequence is CASTSGGTGYTF. The CDR3, as DNA: TGTGCCAGCACCTCAGGGGGGACTGGCTACACCTTC.

In its sample, this clone was seen a few times. The chain joins TRBV7-8 to TRBJ2-3; D is ambiguous. CDR3 length: 12 amino acids. Germline values: CDR1 SGHVS, CDR2 FQNEAQ. Between the trimmed V and J ends, which lost 6 bases and 5 bases, there was a span of 9 bases. The CDR3 DNA reads TGTGCCAGCAGGCCTAGTGAAGATACGCAGTATTTT. It codes for CASRPSEDTQYF.

The rearrangement joins TRBV10-3 to TRBJ2-2, with a tentative D call TRBD2 (6 bases). Germline CDR1 reads ENHRY; CDR2 reads SYGVKD. The V and J ends lost 7 bases and 3 bases respectively, with 15 bases between them. This CDR3 is built from 15 residues. CDR3 in DNA: TGTGCCATCACCCCCACGGCGGGACACACCGGGGAGCTGTTTTTT. This sequence encodes CAITPTAGHTGELFF.

This clone has only a few counts. The chain couples TRBV4-3 to TRBJ1-2; 12 bases align to TRBD1. Trimming took 0 bases from V and 9 from J; bases not matched to a gene: 8. Per the germline V gene, CDR1 is LGHNA and CDR2 is YSLEER. CDR3 length: 16 amino acids. CDR3 bases: TGCGCCAGCAGCCAAGAAACCGGGACAGGGGGCTGGAGCTACACCTTC. Its protein is CASSQETGTGGWSYTF.

This clone was detected only a few times. The chain uses TRBV11-2 and TRBJ2-1; TRBD2 matches 13 bases. The CDR3 runs 19 residues. The V gene's germline CDR1 is SGHAT and CDR2 FQNNGV. V dropped 5 bases and J dropped 7; count of bases not matched to a gene: 17. The CDR3 is CASSPRLAGGRTPRNEQFF. CDR3 nucleotide sequence: TGTGCCAGCAGCCCCCGACTAGCGGGAGGTCGGACTCCTCGAAATGAGCAGTTCTTC.

CDR3 in DNA: TGTGCCAGCAGTTACACCGCCTCGGGACAGCCCCAGCATTTT. Protein sequence: CASSYTASGQPQHF. This rearrangement joins TRBV6-6 to TRBJ1-5; D is unresolved. This CDR3 comprises 14 residues. The V gene lost 2 bases and the J gene lost 7 bases, with 12 bases spanning the gap. Germline V gives CDR1 MNHNY, CDR2 SVGAGI (reference sequence).

This clone was picked up a small number of times. The V and J genes are TRBV5-1 and TRBJ2-1, with 9 bases lining up with TRBD2. The length of the CDR3 is 14 residues. Germline values: CDR1 SGHRS, CDR2 YFSETQ. J lost 9 bases, V lost 4 bases, and 8 bases had no gene match. The CDR3 DNA is TGCGCCAGCAGCCCGGGACTAGCCCCTGGTGAGCAGTTCTTC. Translation gives CASSPGLAPGEQFF.

In regard to this clone: The conserved final phenylalanine or tryptophan is absent from the CDR3, which likely points to a read error. The V call is TRBV29-1, the J call TRBJ1-1, with unresolved D. Germline V gives CDR1 SQVTM, CDR2 ANQGSEA. The CDR3 has 13 amino acids. V was clipped by 5 bases and J by 5 bases, with 15 bases between them. The CDR3 spells CSVIPRSRTEAFL. As DNA, the CDR3 is TGCAGCGTTATACCCCGTTCCAGGACTGAAGCTTTCCTT.

This clone was seen a few times. V usage is TRBV7-2 and J usage is TRBJ2-3; TRBD2 aligns across 10 bases. The CDR3 is made up of 15 amino acids. Looked up from germline, CDR1 is SGHTA and CDR2 is FQGNSA. J was trimmed by 4 bases and V by 2 bases; bases with no gene match: 3. Here the CDR3 reads CASSLLAGVADTQYF. The CDR3 coding sequence is TGTGCCAGCAGCTTACTAGCGGGAGTGGCAGATACGCAGTATTTT.

The chain joins TRBV9 to TRBJ2-2, with D possibly matching TRBD2 (6 bases). This CDR3 is built from 20 residues. Germline lookup yields CDR1 SGDLS and CDR2 YYNGEE. Between the trimmed V and J ends, which lost 0 bases and 0 bases, there was a span of 21 bases. In DNA, the CDR3 is TGTGCCAGCAGCGTAGGCCCTGGAGGGACCAAAACTGCGAACACCGGGGAGCTGTTTTTT. Translation: CASSVGPGGTKTANTGELFF.

The gene calls are TRBV18 and TRBJ2-7, with D perhaps TRBD1 (6 bases). V was clipped by 6 bases and J by 0 bases, with 12 bases between them. CDR1 is KGHSH and CDR2 is LQKENI in the germline V gene. This CDR3 region has 14 residues. CDR3 sequence reads: CASSPTGYSYEQYF. CDR3 nucleotides: TGTGCCAGCTCTCCTACAGGGTACTCCTACGAGCAGTACTTC.

The chain uses TRBV2 and TRBJ2-3; tentative D call: TRBD2 (6 bases). Per germline, CDR1 SNHLY and CDR2 FYNNEI. The CDR3 loop spans 13 amino acids. The V end was cut by 4 bases, the J end by 4 bases, with 9 bases between. The chain's CDR3 is CASSVIAADTQYF. CDR3 sequence (DNA): TGTGCCAGCAGTGTAATAGCGGCAGATACGCAGTATTTT.

This sequence joins TRBV7-3 and TRBJ2-5; D not certain. Trimming removed 1 base from V and 3 bases from J, with 9 bases in between. Germline-derived CDR1 and CDR2 are SGHTA and FQGTGA. CDR3 length: 14 amino acids. For the CDR3, the DNA is TGTGCCAGCAGCTTAAATGGGCAGAAAGAGACCCAGTACTTC. Translation: CASSLNGQKETQYF.

The J gene is TRBJ2-1, the V gene TRBV4-1; possibly TRBD1 for D (5 bases). CDR1 MGHRA and CDR2 YSYEKL come from the germline V gene. V was cut by 0 bases and J by 2 bases, with 8 bases left in between. This CDR3 is built from 15 residues. The CDR3 reads CASSQDRATYNEQFF. Here the CDR3 DNA reads TGCGCCAGCAGCCAAGACAGGGCCACCTACAATGAGCAGTTCTTC.

This chain uses TRBV5-1 with TRBJ1-2; 7 positions match TRBD1. V lost 4 bases to trimming and J lost 0 bases; unmatched junction nucleotides: 9. Germline CDR1 and CDR2: SGHRS and YFSETQ. The CDR3 spans 16 residues. The CDR3, as DNA: TGCGCCAGCAGCCCCCAGACAGGGCGCCCTAACTATGGCTACACCTTC. Translating gives CASSPQTGRPNYGYTF.

This chain connects TRBV18 to TRBJ1-2; 8 bases are shared with TRBD1. V was pared by 4 bases and J by 7 bases, with 8 bases of the junction left unmatched. Germline CDR1 KGHSH, CDR2 LQKENI. This CDR3 is built from 14 residues. The CDR3 coding sequence is TGTGCCAGCTCACGGGACAGGCCTGTTTCTGGCTACACCTTC. Its translation: CASSRDRPVSGYTF.